This T cell receptor beta chain was observed in a study of T cells in women clearing cervical HPV infection. Remarks on this clone: Its matching antigen is unknown. The CDR3 end lies 3 residues beyond the end of the read and is filled in from the germline J gene.

Germline CDR1 is MDHEN and CDR2 is SYDVKM. The CDR3 runs to 14 residues. V lost 3 bases, J lost 5 bases, and 3 bases stayed unmatched. All participants had a single incident cervical HPV16 infection, and prevalent HPV16 infections were excluded. Study-wide findings and caveats: Effector/memory and HPV-specific T cells were not isolated, and association timing is unknown.

Produced via immunoSEQ multiplex PCR; TCRdb's table is partial and in-frame only. The table for this sample gives 15,000 to 20,000 clones. The sample consisted of blood buffy coat. The origin of this receptor is a woman aged 18 to 75 with a cervical HPV16 infection that either progressed to CIN3+ or cleared (not recorded which). The rearrangement joins TRBV28 to TRBJ1-4; TRBD1 aligns across 7 bases. CDR3 protein: CASSLGQLNEKLFF. CDR3 DNA (partial): TGTGCCAGCAGTTTGGGACAGTTAAATGAAAAA. The full variable domain, with the rest looked up from reference TRBV28 and TRBJ1-4, is DVKVTQSSRYLVKRTGEKVFLECVQDMDHENMFWYRQDPGLGLRLIYFSYDVKMKEKGDIPEGYSVSREKKERFSLILESASTNQTSMYLCASSLGQLNEKLFFGSGTQLSVL.